The 27 T cell receptor beta chains below come from one sample, sequenced in a study of cytomegalovirus exposure and HLA in healthy donors. PCR employed 60 Vbeta and 13 Jbeta primers. Assay: immunoSEQ multiplex PCR; the TCRdb copy retains only in-frame clones and omits some. The table has more than 85,000 clones, less than 80% seen once. What was sequenced was PBMCs. The receptors were sampled from a man in his forties in good health and CMV-seronegative.

V usage is TRBV10-3 and J usage is TRBJ2-2, with 7 bases fitting TRBD1. V lost 7 bases to trimming and J lost 6 bases; unmatched junction nucleotides: 14. Looked up from germline, CDR1 is ENHRY and CDR2 is SYGVKD. The CDR3 extends over 16 amino acids. CDR3 amino acids: CAINENRGLGSGELFF. DNA of the CDR3: TGTGCCATCAATGAAAACAGGGGATTGGGTTCCGGGGAGCTGTTTTTT.

The CDR3 bases are TGTGCCAGCAGTTTACCACAGGGGGGAGATACGCAGTATTTT. Protein product: CASSLPQGGDTQYF. V is TRBV28 and J is TRBJ2-3; the match to TRBD1 covers 8 bases. In germline, CDR1 is MDHEN, CDR2 SYDVKM. V was clipped by 2 bases and J by 5 bases; unmatched bases: 3. This CDR3 is 14 amino acids long.

The chain recombines TRBV7-2 with TRBJ2-3; D might be TRBD2 (7 bases). The CDR3 extends over 16 amino acids. Germline-derived CDR1 and CDR2 are SGHTA and FQGNSA. The V end lost 4 bases, the J end lost 0 bases, and 14 bases lay between the germline ends. The CDR3, as DNA: TGTGCCAGCAGCTCAGCCCGGGGGGCAAGCACAGATACGCAGTATTTT. Amino acids: CASSSARGASTDTQYF.

The chain carries TRBV9 and TRBJ2-7; D might be TRBD1 (6 bases). CDR3 size: 14 residues. The germline V gene encodes CDR1 SGDLS and CDR2 YYNGEE. Trimming stripped 4 bases from V and 2 bases from J, with 13 bases between. CDR3 protein: CASSTAPGAYEQYF. The CDR3 DNA reads TGTGCCAGCAGCACCGCTCCAGGGGCCTACGAGCAGTACTTC.

This chain connects TRBV6-1 to TRBJ1-1, with D maybe TRBD1 (5 bases). V was cut by 3 bases and J by 3 bases, with 11 bases left in between. CDR3 size: 14 residues. CDR1 is MNHNS, CDR2 SASEGT, per germline. The CDR3 protein is CASSDAGGDTEAFF. CDR3 nucleotide sequence: TGTGCCAGCAGTGATGCGGGGGGAGACACTGAAGCTTTCTTT.

This clone was detected only a few times. The rearrangement joins TRBV5-4 to TRBJ2-6; possibly TRBD1 for D (6 bases). The CDR3 covers 15 residues. CDR1 and CDR2 from the germline V gene are SGHNT and YYREEE (reference sequence). V lost 0 bases and J 5 bases, leaving 9 bases between the germline ends. CDR3 sequence reads: CASSLGQGRANVLTF. In DNA form, the CDR3 reads TGTGCCAGCAGCTTGGGTCAGGGGAGGGCCAACGTCCTGACTTTC. Full variable domain (outside the CDR3, taken from reference TRBV5-4 and TRBJ2-6): ETGVTQSPTHLIKTRGQQVTLRCSSQSGHNTVSWYQQALGQGPQFIFQYYREEENGRGNFPPRFSGLQFPNYSSELNVNALELDDSALYLCASSLGQGRANVLTFGAGSRLTVL.

The chain carries TRBV6-5 and TRBJ2-2; D may be TRBD1 (6 bases). Germline values: CDR1 MNHEY, CDR2 SVGAGI. The CDR3 loop spans 12 amino acids. Between the trimmed V and J ends, which lost 2 bases and 8 bases, there was a span of 6 bases. CDR3 coding DNA: TGTGCCAGCAGTTACGACAGGGGGGAGCTGTTTTTT. Its translation: CASSYDRGELFF.

The rearrangement links TRBV2 to TRBJ2-3; D may be TRBD2 (5 bases). The CDR3 is made up of 14 amino acids. V lost 3 bases to trimming and J lost 2 bases, with 9 bases between them. Germline V CDR1 and CDR2: SNHLY, FYNNEI. CDR3 loop: CASSDGVNTDTQYF. The CDR3, as DNA: TGTGCCAGCAGTGACGGGGTGAACACAGATACGCAGTATTTT. Full variable domain (missing parts from reference TRBV2 and TRBJ2-3): EPEVTQTPSHQVTQMGQEVILRCVPISNHLYFYWYRQILGQKVEFLVSFYNNEISEKSEIFDDQFSVERPDGSNFTLKIRSTKLEDSAMYFCASSDGVNTDTQYFGPGTRLTVL.

The rearrangement joins TRBV7-8 to TRBJ2-7, with D possibly being TRBD2 (6 bases). Germline assignment: CDR1 SGHVS and CDR2 FQNEAQ. The CDR3 covers 15 residues. The V and J ends lost 0 bases and 6 bases respectively, with 15 bases between them. The CDR3 DNA reads as TGTGCCAGCAGCTTAGCGGCCCTGCGGGGTACCGAGCAGTACTTC. Amino acids: CASSLAALRGTEQYF.

The rearrangement uses TRBV18 and TRBJ2-7, with TRBD1 as a possible D gene (6 bases). The germline CDR1 and CDR2 sequences are KGHSH and LQKENI. V was cut by 0 bases and J by 3 bases, with 15 bases left in between. CDR3 length: 16 amino acids. CDR3 nucleotides: TGTGCCAGCTCACCACCGCCAGGGGTCACCAACTACGAGCAGTACTTC. This translates into CASSPPPGVTNYEQYF.

The chain recombines TRBV7-8 with TRBJ1-5; no clear D. Trimming shortened V by 3 bases and J by 2 bases, and 14 bases separated the two germline ends. Germline CDR1 is SGHVS and CDR2 is FQNEAQ. This CDR3 spans 16 amino acids. CDR3 sequence reads: CASSFGGSSGNQPQHF. As DNA, the CDR3 is TGTGCCAGCAGCTTTGGCGGGAGCTCAGGCAATCAGCCCCAGCATTTT.

The genes are TRBV5-1 and TRBJ2-1; possible D gene TRBD2, 5 bases. Germline lookup yields CDR1 SGHRS and CDR2 YFSETQ. V was clipped by 1 base and J by 4 bases, with 12 bases between them. The length of the CDR3 is 15 residues. CDR3 sequence: CASSLRQDLYNEQFF. CDR3 nucleotides: TGCGCCAGCAGCTTGCGGCAGGACTTATACAATGAGCAGTTCTTC.

V usage is TRBV27 and J usage is TRBJ1-5; 7 nucleotides match TRBD1. The CDR3 contains 16 residues. The germline V gene has CDR1 MNHEY and CDR2 SMNVEV (reference sequence). The ends lost 4 bases at V and 1 base at J; junction bases unmatched: 7. This chain's CDR3 is CASSSTGATSNQPQHF. For the CDR3, the DNA is TGTGCCAGCAGTTCAACAGGGGCCACGAGCAATCAGCCCCAGCATTTT.

The rearrangement uses TRBV7-6 and TRBJ2-3; maybe TRBD1 (6 bases). Germline V lookup: CDR1 SGHVS, CDR2 FNYEAQ. The CDR3 has 14 residues. V lost 4 bases to trimming and J lost 8 bases, with 16 bases between them. CDR3 bases: TGTGCCAGCAGCTCCCCGGACAGCACCAGTACGCAGTATTTT. Its translation is CASSSPDSTSTQYF.

CDR3 sequence reads: CAWSGSGRAGEKLFF. The CDR3 DNA reads as TGTGCCTGGAGTGGGAGCGGACGGGCTGGTGAAAAACTGTTTTTT. This chain joins TRBV30 and TRBJ1-4; no clear D gene. V was cut by 1 base and J by 7 bases, with 16 bases left in between. Germline values: CDR1 GTSNPN, CDR2 SVGIG (reference sequence). The CDR3 sequence is 15 residues long.

V and J are TRBV4-3 and TRBJ1-3; a weak D match, TRBD1 (5 bases). Germline loops: CDR1 LGHNA, CDR2 YSLEER. The CDR3 extends over 16 amino acids. Trimming pared 0 bases from V and 7 bases from J, leaving 16 bases between. The CDR3 nucleotides read TGCGCCAGCAGCCAAGATGTTAGGCAGGGCTTTAACACCATATATTTT. Translating gives CASSQDVRQGFNTIYF.

The rearrangement uses TRBV7-2 and TRBJ2-7, with unresolved D. Germline V CDR1 and CDR2: SGHTA, FQGNSA. This CDR3 is 15 amino acids long. Trimming removed 6 bases from V and 0 bases from J, with 15 bases in between. The CDR3 DNA reads TGTGCCAGCAGTCTAAAAATCGGTGGCTCCTACGAGCAGTACTTC. Protein product: CASSLKIGGSYEQYF.

The chain uses TRBV14 and TRBJ2-5; 8 bases line up with TRBD1. The CDR3 has 15 amino acids. J was trimmed by 5 bases and V by 3 bases; bases with no gene match: 8. Looked up from germline, CDR1 is SGHDN and CDR2 is FVKESK. The CDR3 reads CASSHWTGPGETQYF. DNA for the CDR3: TGTGCCAGCAGCCATTGGACAGGGCCGGGGGAGACCCAGTACTTC. Drawing the rest from reference TRBV14 and TRBJ2-5, the complete variable domain is EAGVTQFPSHSVIEKGQTVTLRCDPISGHDNLYWYRRVMGKEIKFLLHFVKESKQDESGMPNNRFLAERTGGTYSTLKVQPAELEDSGVYFCASSHWTGPGETQYFGPGTRLLVL.

V and J are TRBV10-3 and TRBJ2-5; 9 bases match TRBD2. Trimming at V came to 0 bases and at J to 2 bases, leaving 19 bases not matched to a gene. Germline V gene data show CDR1 as ENHRY and CDR2 as SYGVKD. The CDR3 loop spans 21 amino acids. DNA for the CDR3: TGTGCCATCAGTGAGTCGGACCCCGTGATAGCGGGAGCGGGTAATCAAGAGACCCAGTACTTC. Protein product: CAISESDPVIAGAGNQETQYF.

Regarding this clone: One end of the junction varies from germline; a read error may be responsible. This CDR3 is also generated by other DNA sequences in the sample. The chain joins TRBV9 to TRBJ2-3; D may be TRBD1 (6 bases). From germline, CDR1 is SGDLS and CDR2 YYNGEE. The CDR3 extends over 14 amino acids. CDR3 amino acids: CASSRGRSTDTQYF. CDR3 in DNA: TGTGCCAGCAGCAGGGGGAGAAGCACGGATACGCAGTATTTT.

This chain uses TRBV10-1 with TRBJ1-1; D is ambiguous. Deletions cut 0 bases from V and 8 bases from J, with 16 bases between. The length of the CDR3 is 15 residues. The germline V gene encodes CDR1 WNHNN and CDR2 SYGVQD (reference sequence). CDR3 protein: CASSESIGIPEEAFF. The CDR3 coding sequence is TGCGCCAGCAGTGAGTCGATTGGTATTCCAGAAGAAGCTTTCTTT.

The chain employs TRBV28 and TRBJ2-2; D may be TRBD2 (6 bases). Trimming removed 11 bases from V and 0 bases from J, with 10 bases in between. The CDR3 sequence is 13 residues long. The germline gives CDR1 MDHEN, CDR2 SYDVKM. DNA for the CDR3: TGTGCCGGGGGGTCTTCGAACACCGGGGAGCTGTTTTTT. The encoded protein is CAGGSSNTGELFF.

The rearrangement joins TRBV30 to TRBJ1-3; no firm D call. The CDR3 has 15 amino acids. Per the germline V gene, CDR1 is GTSNPN and CDR2 is SVGIG (reference sequence). Trimming removed 4 bases at V and 0 bases at J, with 13 bases between. The CDR3 DNA reads as TGTGCCTGGACACGGCGGGTTAGCTCTGGAAACACCATATATTTT. This sequence encodes CAWTRRVSSGNTIYF. The entire variable domain, with the rest obtained from reference TRBV30 and TRBJ1-3, is as follows: SQTIHQWPATLVQPVGSPLSLECTVEGTSNPNLYWYRQAAGRGLQLLFYSVGIGQISSEVPQNLSASRPQDRQFILSSKKLLLSDSGFYLCAWTRRVSSGNTIYFGEGSWLTVV.

The rearrangement joins TRBV4-1 to TRBJ2-5; perhaps TRBD1 as D (5 bases). The CDR3 is made up of 15 amino acids. Germline CDR1 is MGHRA and CDR2 is YSYEKL. V was cut by 0 bases and J by 5 bases, with 13 bases left in between. The DNA of the CDR3 is TGCGCCAGCAGCCAAGATTACAGGATGTGGGAGACCCAGTACTTC. It translates to CASSQDYRMWETQYF.

V gene TRBV6-1 combines with J gene TRBJ1-2; a possible D gene is TRBD1 (6 bases). The V gene's germline CDR1 is MNHNS and CDR2 SASEGT. Trimming shortened V by 5 bases and J by 1 base, and 11 bases separated the two germline ends. The CDR3 spans 14 residues. CDR3 coding DNA: TGTGCCAGCAGTTATCAGGGGCGTAACTATGGCTACACCTTC. Protein product: CASSYQGRNYGYTF.

V usage is TRBV7-9 and J usage is TRBJ2-5, with 12 positions matching TRBD2. The CDR3 consists of 19 residues. V trimming: 2 bases; J trimming: 1 base; junction bases outside the gene matches: 11. CDR1 and CDR2 (germline): SEHNR, FQNEAQ (reference sequence). CDR3 residues: CASSLRTWGLAGLQETQYF. CDR3 DNA sequence: TGTGCCAGCAGCTTAAGGACGTGGGGACTAGCGGGTCTCCAAGAGACCCAGTACTTC. The full variable domain, with the rest looked up from reference TRBV7-9 and TRBJ2-5, is DTGVSQNPRHKITKRGQNVTFRCDPISEHNRLYWYRQTLGQGPEFLTYFQNEAQLEKSRLLSDRFSAERPKGSFSTLEIQRTEQGDSAMYLCASSLRTWGLAGLQETQYFGPGTRLLVL.

This clone was found a few times. The V call is TRBV7-3, the J call TRBJ1-1; the D is unclear. The germline CDR1 and CDR2 sequences are SGHTA and FQGTGA. CDR3 length equals 14 residues. The ends were cut back, 2 bases at V and 2 bases at J, with 9 bases in the middle. CDR3 DNA: TGTGCCAGCAGCTTAGCCGGAGGAAACACTGAAGCTTTCTTT. Amino acid sequence: CASSLAGGNTEAFF.